This TCR beta chain was identified during a study of cytomegalovirus exposure and HLA in healthy donors. The junction had 6 bases not matched to a gene; V was cut back by 3 bases and J by 1 base. Germline values: CDR1 KGHSH, CDR2 LQKENI. The CDR3 extends over 16 amino acids. Generated by immunoSEQ multiplex PCR, the TCRdb table keeps only in-frame clones and is missing some. The profile shows roughly 64,000 clones, 85% to 95% of them singletons. This clonotype originated in a woman aged 18-29 years in good health and CMV-seropositive. The V and J genes are TRBV18 and TRBJ2-3; 8 bases are shared with TRBD2. The sequencing input was PBMCs. DNA of the CDR3: TGTGCCAGCTCACCTGAGCGGGGGCACCGCACAGATACGCAGTATTTT. It encodes CASSPERGHRTDTQYF. Filled out from reference TRBV18 and TRBJ2-3, the complete variable domain reads NAGVMQNPRHLVRRRGQEARLRCSPMKGHSHVYWYRQLPEEGLKFMVYLQKENIIDESGMPKERFSAEFPKEGPSILRIQQVVRGDSAAYFCASSPERGHRTDTQYFGPGTRLTVL.